The TCR beta chain under discussion was sequenced for a study of breast tumors, draining lymph nodes, adjacent tissues (TCRdb year 2016). Regarding the study in general: Breast cancer patients provided tumor, adjacent nontumor tissue and axillary lymph nodes, and the study compared the TCR beta repertoires across these three sources. In human breast cancer, the study set out to assess how tumor, surrounding tissue and draining lymph node repertoires relate to one another and whether T cells might be exchanged between them. Broad study findings and their caveats: Tumor T-cell repertoires showed less diversity than lymph node repertoires and more diversity than nontumor tissue repertoires, and tumor T-cell repertoires showed preferential V and J gene usage. Rather than being directly demonstrated, the conclusion that tumor T cells originate in lymph nodes was presented as consistent with a hypothesis. The similarity between tumor and nontumor tissue repertoires was significantly greater in luminal-like breast cancer than in basal-like breast cancer. The data were considered consistent with most tumor T cells being derived from the lymph node and subsequently expanding within tumor tissue.

TCRdb lists the instrument as Illumina HiSeq 2000. Multiplex PCR amplification was used to generate the TCR beta chain libraries. High-throughput sequencing was used to analyze the amplified TCR beta chain products. TCRdb applied fastp at Q25 and MiXCR to the public reads, then kept only in-frame beta chains. CDR3 protein sequences are deduplicated, and each keeps its most common genes and DNA. Recorded for this sample are approximately 180,000 distinct CDR3 sequences; around a third of them occurred a single time. The ten largest clonotypes hold 3.8% of the sample. This clonotype was picked up many times. Its cognate antigen has yet to be identified. No qualities accompany the bases; no much larger clone lies one base away. Lymph node samples came from the axillary draining lymph nodes of breast cancer patients. Trimming costs V 5 bases and J 5 bases, and their ends lie 17 bases apart. Including the terminal cysteine and phenylalanine, the CDR3 comprises 15 residues. Only the CDR3 part of the read is kept: 45 bases, read in frame from the first base.

The sequenced sample consisted of axillary lymph node tissue. The TCR sequence derives from a female donor with breast cancer. Some clones in this sample may be carry-over from other donors' samples. The sequence joins TRBV12-3 or TRBV12-4 to TRBJ2-3; TRBD2 is possibly the D segment (7 matching bases). The CDR3 reads as follows: CASSRGGGGGDTQYF. The DNA sequence is as follows: TGTGCCAGCAGTCGAGGGGGGGGTGGTGGAGATACGCAGTATTTT.